This is a list of T cell receptor beta chains from one sample in a study of blood T cell repertoires in COVID-19. TCRdb's table, derived via immunoSEQ multiplex PCR, lists solely in-frame clones and lacks some. Here the sample spans a few hundred thousand clones, roughly 86% being singletons. The sample comprised PBMCs or T cells enriched from blood (not recorded which). These receptors originate from a woman in her twenties or thirties who had recovered from COVID-19. Each CDR3 is given with its conserved first and last residue. The D gene is left open where the match is weak. The listing skips clone size in some rows; elsewhere it reads once, few, many or a size class.

V gene: TRBV18; D gene: TRBD2; J gene: TRBJ2-1; clone size: once; CDR3 protein: CASSPELAGGNNEQFF; CDR3 DNA: TGTGCCAGCTCACCAGAACTAGCGGGAGGAAACAATGAGCAGTTCTTC
V gene: TRBV27; D gene: TRBD1; J gene: TRBJ1-6; clone size: few; CDR3 protein: CASSLDRRGRRNSPLHF; CDR3 DNA: TGTGCCAGCAGTTTAGACCGCAGGGGGCGTCGCAATTCACCCCTCCACTTT
V gene: TRBV29-1; D gene: -; J gene: TRBJ2-7; clone size: once; CDR3 protein: CSVERDFGGEQYF; CDR3 DNA: TGCAGCGTTGAAAGGGACTTCGGTGGGGAGCAGTACTTC
V gene: TRBV12-5; D gene: -; J gene: TRBJ1-6; clone size: once; CDR3 protein: CASGFGSSYNSPLHF; CDR3 DNA: TGTGCTAGTGGTTTCGGTAGCTCCTATAATTCACCCCTCCACTTT
V gene: TRBV27; D gene: TRBD2; J gene: TRBJ2-3; clone size: -; CDR3 protein: CATWGGTSGRCWCSTDTQYF; CDR3 DNA: TGTGCCACATGGGGGGGGACTAGCGGGAGATGTTGGTGTAGCACAGATACGCAGTATTTT
V gene: TRBV5-1; D gene: -; J gene: TRBJ2-3; clone size: -; CDR3 protein: CASSLELSTDTQYF; CDR3 DNA: TGCGCCAGCAGCTTGGAACTGAGCACAGATACGCAGTATTTT
V gene: TRBV7-9; D gene: -; J gene: TRBJ2-3; clone size: -; CDR3 protein: CASRRTRGGTDTQYF; CDR3 DNA: TGTGCCAGCAGGCGTACGCGGGGAGGCACAGATACGCAGTATTTT
V gene: TRBV18; D gene: -; J gene: TRBJ2-7; clone size: -; CDR3 protein: CASSGGFEQYF; CDR3 DNA: TGTGCCAGCTCCGGCGGGTTCGAGCAGTACTTC
V gene: TRBV4-1; D gene: -; J gene: TRBJ2-7; clone size: -; CDR3 protein: CASSQDWSGYEQYF; CDR3 DNA: TGCGCCAGCAGCCAAGATTGGTCGGGGTACGAGCAGTACTTC
V gene: TRBV4-2; D gene: -; J gene: TRBJ2-5; clone size: -; CDR3 protein: CASSKSDTQETQYF; CDR3 DNA: TGTGCCAGCAGCAAGAGCGATACCCAAGAGACCCAGTACTTC
V gene: TRBV6-2/TRBV6-3; D gene: -; J gene: TRBJ1-5; clone size: once; CDR3 protein: CASSYSGGSNQPQHF; CDR3 DNA: TGTGCCAGCAGTTATTCGGGGGGGAGCAATCAGCCCCAGCATTTT
V gene: TRBV28; D gene: -; J gene: TRBJ1-5; clone size: -; CDR3 protein: CASSLSGGHNQPQHF; CDR3 DNA: TGTGCCAGCAGTCTTAGCGGGGGGCACAATCAGCCCCAGCATTTT
V gene: TRBV19; D gene: TRBD2; J gene: TRBJ2-7; clone size: -; CDR3 protein: CASSIGGSYPYEQYF; CDR3 DNA: TGTGCCAGTAGTATAGGCGGGAGTTACCCCTACGAGCAGTACTTC
V gene: TRBV28; D gene: -; J gene: TRBJ2-5; clone size: once; CDR3 protein: CASTSEETQYF; CDR3 DNA: TGTGCCAGCACCTCAGAAGAGACCCAGTACTTC
V gene: TRBV2; D gene: -; J gene: TRBJ1-1; clone size: -; CDR3 protein: CAAGGAGNTEAFF; CDR3 DNA: TGTGCCGCTGGGGGGGCCGGGAACACTGAAGCTTTCTTT
V gene: TRBV7-2; D gene: -; J gene: TRBJ1-2; clone size: -; CDR3 protein: CASSLVGSSGYTF; CDR3 DNA: TGTGCCAGCAGCTTAGTGGGTAGCAGCGGCTACACCTTC
V gene: TRBV7-9; D gene: TRBD2; J gene: TRBJ2-7; clone size: -; CDR3 protein: CASSRSPRGGPYEQYF; CDR3 DNA: TGTGCCAGCAGCCGTTCACCGCGGGGGGGCCCCTACGAGCAGTACTTC